The following is a T cell receptor beta chain sequence with its context. What antigen it recognizes has not been identified. No quality values exist for individual bases; no much larger clone is one base distant. Using the deep immunoSEQ assay, TCR CDR3 regions were amplified from genomic DNA by multiplex PCR. Extracted genomic DNA from each cell subset was distributed evenly across all wells of several immunoSEQ 96-well plates, and each plate was treated as a replicate. For sorted subsets, each replicate PCR was loaded with roughly 0.2 ug genomic DNA, equivalent to roughly 30,000 T cell genomes. Purified libraries were measured with a Qubit 3.0 fluorometer, size-checked on a Bioanalyzer 2100, and measured again with the KAPA Library Quantification kit. A separate single-read 150-cycle Illumina NextSeq 550 flow cell was used to sequence each immunoSEQ 96-well plate. On the authors' methods: Because the immunoSEQ output held only junctional sequences and lacked quality scores, the filtering could not match the filtering applied to full-length reads. To assign V/J genes and CDR3, sequences were annotated using PyIR, a Python wrapper for IgBLAST v1.9, with IMGT germline references. Reads were removed for weak V/J assignments (E-value above 1e-6), missing CDR3, stop codons, out-of-frame junctions, or ambiguous translated residues. V3J clonotypes were defined by identical inferred V gene, J gene, and CDR3 amino acid sequence. To compute the percentage overlap between repertoires, the number of shared unique clonotypes was divided by the size of the smaller repertoire. Three approaches were used to assess repertoire richness: RTK rarefaction, the Chao1 estimator, and Recon v2.1 estimates of unobserved clonotypes. Generation probabilities were computed with OLGA for all TCRbeta clonotypes obtained by the gDNA method from several donors. In its TCRdb copy, this immuneACCESS table keeps in-frame sequences only and misses some clones. Where compared with another copy, unresolved V genes explain less than half of these, and the others have no known cause. The V and J calls and clone size are taken from that table; D and trimming were inferred from the DNA. Across this sample there are some 2,100,000 clones, with more than 85% seen only once. The ten largest make up more than 1.5% of the sample.

The sample comes from a study of shared clonotypes between healthy human individuals (dated by TCRdb to the early 2020s). Study-wide context: Three men and a couple of women, aged 18 to 49 years, made up the cohort. For each donor, three plates each were used for CD4 naive and CD4 memory, two plates were used for CD8 naive, and one plate was used for CD8 memory. Leukapheresis yielded between about 0.85 and 10 billion PBMCs per donor. Libraries were prepared and TCR repertoires were sequenced by different laboratories using diverse techniques, in order to increase sequencing depth and limit assay-specific biases. Blood TCR repertoires of five healthy adults were deeply sequenced to estimate repertoire size and the extent of clonotype sharing between individuals.

The CDR3, cysteine through phenylalanine, is 15 amino acids long. The retained sequence is limited to the CDR3, 45 bases, with the frame set at the first base. CDR1 is given as MDHEN and CDR2 as SYDVKM, both from the germline V gene. A distance of 16 bases separates the germline ends of V and J, which lose 5 bases and 2 bases respectively. For the CD8 naive samples, CD45RO-negative cells were positively selected for CCR7, yielding a CD45RA+CCR7+ population from which TemRA cells were excluded. The donors were healthy, HIV-negative adults who had no recently reported acute infections or vaccinations. Only Caucasian adults living in Nashville, Tennessee, USA were represented among the donors. After blood collection by leukapheresis, PBMCs were isolated using Ficoll-Histopaque density gradient centrifugation and then cryopreserved in the vapor phase of liquid nitrogen. Purity and quantity of every magnetically sorted T cell population were checked by analytical flow cytometry. Genomic DNA was isolated from every sorted fraction and measured by UV absorbance on a Nanodrop 2000c.

Study-wide conclusions, independent of this receptor: Naive subsets generally had larger estimated clonotype richness than memory subsets. Sampling was limited to blood, and TCR repertoires in tissue likely differ from TCR repertoires in blood. Rarefaction of sorted-subset datasets indicated incomplete sequencing despite the large sequencing depth. Sharing across four donors was observed for 4.5% to 6.5% of naive CD4, about 3.2% of naive CD8, 2.3% of memory CD4, and about 0.4% of memory CD8 clonotypes. The genetic and exposure-history diversity represented was limited by the small number of donors. Clonotypes shared by all four sorted-subset donors showed higher generation probabilities than non-shared clonotypes. Pairwise subsampling indicated that sequencing depth was expected to affect the degree of clonotype sharing among donors.

This TCR derives from a man aged 18 to 30 in good health. Some clones in this sample may be carry-over from other donors' samples. Recombination linked TRBV28 to TRBJ2-7; 5 matching bases give a weak D call of TRBD1. The sequencing sample was made of naive CD8+ T cells from PBMCs. Reading the label with the study, this specimen's cell subset or site is: CD45RA+CCR7+. The nucleotides read TGTGCCAGCAGTGAAAACGGACATCAGACCTACGAGCAGTACTTC. This is translated as CASSENGHQTYEQYF.